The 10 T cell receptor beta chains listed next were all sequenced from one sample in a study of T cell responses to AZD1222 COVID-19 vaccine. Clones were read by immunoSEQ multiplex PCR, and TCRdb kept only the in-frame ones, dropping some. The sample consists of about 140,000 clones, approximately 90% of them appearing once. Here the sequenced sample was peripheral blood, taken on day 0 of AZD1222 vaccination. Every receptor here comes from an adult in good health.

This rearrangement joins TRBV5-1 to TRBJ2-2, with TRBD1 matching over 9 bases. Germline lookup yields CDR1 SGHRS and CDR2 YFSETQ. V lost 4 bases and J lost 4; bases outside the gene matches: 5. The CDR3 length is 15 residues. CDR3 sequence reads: CASSRGQGSTGELFF. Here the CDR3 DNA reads TGCGCCAGCAGCAGGGGACAGGGATCCACCGGGGAGCTGTTTTTT. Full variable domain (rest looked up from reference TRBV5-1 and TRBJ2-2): KAGVTQTPRYLIKTRGQQVTLSCSPISGHRSVSWYQQTPGQGLQFLFEYFSETQRNKGNFPGRFSGRQFSNSRSEMNVSTLELGDSALYLCASSRGQGSTGELFFGEGSRLTVL.

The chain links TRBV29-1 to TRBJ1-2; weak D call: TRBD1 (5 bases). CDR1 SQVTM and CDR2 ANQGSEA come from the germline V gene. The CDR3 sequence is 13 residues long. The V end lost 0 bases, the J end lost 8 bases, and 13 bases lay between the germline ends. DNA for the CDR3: TGCAGCGTTGAAGATCCCTCCGGGGCCGGCTACACCTTC. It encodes CSVEDPSGAGYTF.

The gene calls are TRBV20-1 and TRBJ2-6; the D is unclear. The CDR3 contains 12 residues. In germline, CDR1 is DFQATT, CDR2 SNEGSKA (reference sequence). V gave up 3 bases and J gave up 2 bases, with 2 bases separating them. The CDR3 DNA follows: TGCAGTGCTAGTCCTGGGGCCAACGTCCTGACTTTC. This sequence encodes CSASPGANVLTF.

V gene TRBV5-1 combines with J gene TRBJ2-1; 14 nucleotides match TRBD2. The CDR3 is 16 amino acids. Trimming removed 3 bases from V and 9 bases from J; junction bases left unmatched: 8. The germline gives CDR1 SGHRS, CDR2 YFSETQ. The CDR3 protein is CASSSGLAGDVTEQFF. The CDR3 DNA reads TGCGCCAGCAGCTCGGGACTAGCGGGAGACGTGACTGAGCAGTTCTTC.

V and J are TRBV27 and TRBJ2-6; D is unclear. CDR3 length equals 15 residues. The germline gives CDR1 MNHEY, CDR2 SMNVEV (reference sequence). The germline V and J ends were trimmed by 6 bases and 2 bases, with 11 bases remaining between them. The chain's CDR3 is CASRSFITGANVLTF. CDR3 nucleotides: TGTGCCAGCAGGTCTTTCATAACTGGGGCCAACGTCCTGACTTTC.

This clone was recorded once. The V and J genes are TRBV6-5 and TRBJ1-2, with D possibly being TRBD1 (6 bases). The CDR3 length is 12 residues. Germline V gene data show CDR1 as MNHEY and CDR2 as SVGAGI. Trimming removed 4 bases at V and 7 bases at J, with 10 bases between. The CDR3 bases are TGTGCCAGCAGTTTATTAGGGGGTGGCTACACCTTC. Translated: CASSLLGGGYTF.

The DNA for the CDR3 is TGCAGCGTTGGTTCTGGGTATCGGACAGATACGCAGTATTTT. Translated: CSVGSGYRTDTQYF. The chain has TRBV29-1 and TRBJ2-3; no firm D call. The ends were cut back, 4 bases at V and 3 bases at J, with 14 bases in the middle. The CDR3 spans 14 residues. Germline loops: CDR1 SQVTM, CDR2 ANQGSEA.

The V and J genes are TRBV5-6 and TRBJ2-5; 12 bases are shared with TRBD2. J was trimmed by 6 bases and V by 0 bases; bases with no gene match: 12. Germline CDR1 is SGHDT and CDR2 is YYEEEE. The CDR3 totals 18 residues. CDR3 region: CASSLGLTSGGPRKTQYF. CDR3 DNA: TGTGCCAGCAGCTTGGGACTTACTAGCGGGGGGCCCCGAAAGACCCAGTACTTC. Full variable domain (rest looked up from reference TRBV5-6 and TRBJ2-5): DAGVTQSPTHLIKTRGQQVTLRCSPKSGHDTVSWYQQALGQGPQFIFQYYEEEERQRGNFPDRFSGHQFPNYSSELNVNALLLGDSALYLCASSLGLTSGGPRKTQYFGPGTRLLVL.

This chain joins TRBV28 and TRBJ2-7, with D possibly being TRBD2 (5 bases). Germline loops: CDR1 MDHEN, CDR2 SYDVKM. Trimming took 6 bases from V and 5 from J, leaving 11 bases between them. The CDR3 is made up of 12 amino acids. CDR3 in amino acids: CASSTPGNEQYF. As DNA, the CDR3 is TGTGCCAGCAGCACCCCGGGGAACGAGCAGTACTTC.

The CDR3: CASSLVIASGKETQYF. The CDR3 nucleotides read TGTGCCAGCAGCTTAGTAATTGCTTCTGGGAAAGAGACCCAGTACTTC. The chain combines TRBV7-2 with TRBJ2-5; D gene uncertain. Deletions cut 1 base from V and 3 bases from J, with 15 bases between. Looked up from germline, CDR1 is SGHTA and CDR2 is FQGNSA. The CDR3 extends over 16 amino acids. The variable domain in full, with the rest retrieved from reference TRBV7-2 and TRBJ2-5, is GAGVSQSPSNKVTEKGKDVELRCDPISGHTALYWYRQSLGQGLEFLIYFQGNSAPDKSGLPSDRFSAERTGGSVSTLTIQRTQQEDSAVYLCASSLVIASGKETQYFGPGTRLLVL.